The clone carrying this T cell receptor beta chain was seen a single time. In the original processing: It was from reference gene primer amplification that nucleated cell counts were estimated. The repertoire was sequenced with immunoSEQ multiplex PCR; TCRdb's copy has only in-frame clones and lacks some. Clone size and V and J calls were adopted from that table, with D and trimming inferred from the DNA. The data show fewer than 350,000 clones, about 76% seen once. The data are from a study of blood T cell repertoires in COVID-19. Study at large: Donors in the United States, Italy and Spain gave samples during acute or convalescent COVID-19. From T cells, B-cell-depleted T cells, or PBMCs came the material, which was cDNA or gDNA.

Germline V gene data show CDR1 as KGHDR and CDR2 as SFDVKD. This CDR3 has 13 residues. The V gene end was trimmed by 7 bases and the J gene end by 8 bases; junction bases not matched to a gene: 5. The sequenced sample was peripheral blood. This chain connects TRBV24-1 to TRBJ2-1; TRBD1 matches 9 bases. This TCR derives from a woman in her sixties or seventies with active or convalescent COVID-19. CDR3 in amino acids: CATRGQGGDEQFF. DNA for the CDR3: TGTGCCACCAGGGGACAGGGTGGGGATGAGCAGTTCTTC.